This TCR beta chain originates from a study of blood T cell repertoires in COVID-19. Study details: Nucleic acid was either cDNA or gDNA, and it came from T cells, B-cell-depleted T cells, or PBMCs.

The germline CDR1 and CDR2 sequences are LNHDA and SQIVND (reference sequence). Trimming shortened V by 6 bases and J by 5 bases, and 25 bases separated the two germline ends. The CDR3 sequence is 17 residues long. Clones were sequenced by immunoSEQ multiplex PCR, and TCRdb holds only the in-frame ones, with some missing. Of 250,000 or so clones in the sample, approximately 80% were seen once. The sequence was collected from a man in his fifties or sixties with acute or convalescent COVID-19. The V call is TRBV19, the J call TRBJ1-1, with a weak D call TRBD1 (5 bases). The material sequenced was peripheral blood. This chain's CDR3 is CASSHGLGGVRRTEAFF. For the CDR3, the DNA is TGTGCCAGTAGCCACGGCTTGGGGGGGGTGAGAAGGACTGAAGCTTTCTTT.